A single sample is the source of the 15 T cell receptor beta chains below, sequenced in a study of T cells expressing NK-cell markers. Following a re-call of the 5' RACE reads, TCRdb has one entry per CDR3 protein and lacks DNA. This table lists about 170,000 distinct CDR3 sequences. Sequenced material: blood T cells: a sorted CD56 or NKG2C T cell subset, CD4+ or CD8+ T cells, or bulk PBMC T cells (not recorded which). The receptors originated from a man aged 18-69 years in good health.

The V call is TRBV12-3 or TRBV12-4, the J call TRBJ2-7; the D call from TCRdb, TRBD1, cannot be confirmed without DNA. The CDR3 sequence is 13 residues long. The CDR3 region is CASSPPGGREQYF.

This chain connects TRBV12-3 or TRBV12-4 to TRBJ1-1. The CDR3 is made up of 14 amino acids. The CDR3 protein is CASSFLLVAQGAFF.

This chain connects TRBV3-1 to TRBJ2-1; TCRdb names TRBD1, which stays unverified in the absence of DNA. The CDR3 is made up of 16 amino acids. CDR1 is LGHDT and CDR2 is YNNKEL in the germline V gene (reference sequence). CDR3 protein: CASSRPTVFSYNEQFF.

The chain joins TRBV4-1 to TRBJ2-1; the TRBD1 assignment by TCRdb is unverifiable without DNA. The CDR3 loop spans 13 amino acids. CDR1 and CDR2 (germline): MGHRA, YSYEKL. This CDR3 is CASSQGRDVEQFF.

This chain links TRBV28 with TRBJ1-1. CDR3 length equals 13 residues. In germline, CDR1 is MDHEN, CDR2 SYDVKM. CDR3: CASSLSVNVGAFF.

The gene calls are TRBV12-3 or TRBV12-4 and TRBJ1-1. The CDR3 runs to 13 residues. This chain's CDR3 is CASSLSRNTEAFF.

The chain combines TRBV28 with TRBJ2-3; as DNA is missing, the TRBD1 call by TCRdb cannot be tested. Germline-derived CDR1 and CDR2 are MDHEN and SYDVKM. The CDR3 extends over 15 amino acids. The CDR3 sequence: CASSLSLGSTDTQYF.

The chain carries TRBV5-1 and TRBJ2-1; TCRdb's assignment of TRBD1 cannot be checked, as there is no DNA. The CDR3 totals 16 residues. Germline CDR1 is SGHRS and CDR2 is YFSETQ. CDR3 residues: CASSFNRQGNYNEQFF. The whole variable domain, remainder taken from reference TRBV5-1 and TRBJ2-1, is KAGVTQTPRYLIKTRGQQVTLSCSPISGHRSVSWYQQTPGQGLQFLFEYFSETQRNKGNFPGRFSGRQFSNSRSEMNVSTLELGDSALYLCASSFNRQGNYNEQFFGPGTRLTVL.

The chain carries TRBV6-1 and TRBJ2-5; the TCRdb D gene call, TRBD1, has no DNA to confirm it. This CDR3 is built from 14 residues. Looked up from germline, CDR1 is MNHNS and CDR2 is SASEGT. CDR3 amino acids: CASSLYRGSETQYF.

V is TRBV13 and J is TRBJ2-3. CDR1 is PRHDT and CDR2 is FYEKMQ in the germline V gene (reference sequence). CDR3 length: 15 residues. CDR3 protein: CASSSSLAGTDTQYF.

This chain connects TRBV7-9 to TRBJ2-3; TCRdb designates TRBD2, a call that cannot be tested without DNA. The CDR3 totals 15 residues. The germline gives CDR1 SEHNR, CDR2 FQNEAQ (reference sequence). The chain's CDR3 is CASSSSQRGPSTQYF.

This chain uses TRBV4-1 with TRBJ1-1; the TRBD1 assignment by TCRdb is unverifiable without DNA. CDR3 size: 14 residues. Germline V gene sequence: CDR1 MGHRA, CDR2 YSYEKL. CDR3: CASSPTGVNTEAFF.

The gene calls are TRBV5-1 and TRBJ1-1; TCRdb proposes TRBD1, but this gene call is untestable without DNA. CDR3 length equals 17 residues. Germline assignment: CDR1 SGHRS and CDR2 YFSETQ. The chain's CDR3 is CASSFMSGGEKNTEAFF.

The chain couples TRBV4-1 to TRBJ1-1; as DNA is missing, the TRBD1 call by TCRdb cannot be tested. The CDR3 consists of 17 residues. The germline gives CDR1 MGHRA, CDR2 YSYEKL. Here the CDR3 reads CASSQEKWGGASTEAFF.

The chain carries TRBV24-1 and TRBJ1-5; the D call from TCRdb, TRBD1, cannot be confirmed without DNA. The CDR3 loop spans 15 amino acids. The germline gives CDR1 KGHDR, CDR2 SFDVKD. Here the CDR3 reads CATSGWTGNNQPQHF.